Sequencing of this T cell receptor beta chain was carried out in a study of blood T cell repertoires in COVID-19. Study in general: PBMCs, B-cell-depleted T cells, or T cells were the source of the cDNA or gDNA that made up the material.

This clone was recorded once. The V gene's germline CDR1 is SGHDT and CDR2 YYEEEE. V lost 1 base and J 16 bases, leaving 17 bases between the germline ends. The CDR3 is 13 residues long. Methods used by the authors: Estimation of nucleated cell counts relied on the amplification of reference gene primers. Clones were sequenced by immunoSEQ multiplex PCR, and TCRdb holds only the in-frame ones, with some missing. That table gives V, J and clone size, and the DNA gave D and trimming. The sample shows over 80,000 clones, approximately 71% of them seen only once. The TCR comes from a woman in her fifties or sixties with acute or convalescent COVID-19. V gene TRBV5-6 combines with J gene TRBJ1-4; D is uncertain. Material: peripheral blood. In nucleotides, the CDR3 is TGTGCCAGCAGCTTGACACTGCGGGGAAGTCCGTTTTTT. This translates into CASSLTLRGSPFF.